These T cell receptor beta chains were read from a single sample in a study of neurological immune-mediated disorders. TCRdb independently ran MiXCR on the 5' RACE reads; one entry per CDR3 protein. Among tens of thousands of distinct CDR3 sequences, 24% were seen once, and the ten largest hold about 4.3%. Sequenced input: PBMCs. The receptors come from a man between 60 and 75 years old with HTLV-1-associated myelopathy (HAM/TSP). Each CDR3 is given with its conserved first and last residue. Each record gives: CDR3 length, V gene, D gene, clone size, J gene, CDR3 protein, CDR3 DNA. A D gene is named only where the DNA matches it firmly. Only part of the rows carry a size: once, few, many, or a class if the clone is expanded.

len: 15; v_gene: TRBV10-3; d_gene: TRBD2; abundance: many; j_gene: TRBJ2-1; CDR3aa: CAISEGLAGGYEQFF; CDR3nt: TGTGCCATCAGCGAGGGACTAGCGGGAGGTTATGAGCAGTTCTTC
len: 15; v_gene: TRBV19; d_gene: TRBD1; abundance: once; j_gene: TRBJ2-3; CDR3aa: CASSPRDRGTDTQYF; CDR3nt: TGTGCCAGTAGCCCCCGCGACAGGGGCACAGATACGCAGTATTTT
len: 16; v_gene: TRBV18; d_gene: TRBD1; abundance: .; j_gene: TRBJ1-1; CDR3aa: CASSPPGTAPNTEAFF; CDR3nt: TGTGCCAGCTCACCACCCGGGACAGCACCCAACACTGAAGCTTTCTTT
len: 17; v_gene: TRBV12-3/TRBV12-4; d_gene: TRBD2; abundance: .; j_gene: TRBJ2-3; CDR3aa: CASSSPTSGSLTNTQYF; CDR3nt: TGTGCCAGCAGTTCACCGACTAGCGGGAGTTTGACAAATACGCAGTATTTT
len: 12; v_gene: TRBV20-1; d_gene: .; abundance: many; j_gene: TRBJ2-3; CDR3aa: CSARVWEDTQYF; CDR3nt: TGCAGTGCTAGAGTATGGGAGGATACGCAGTATTTT
len: 14; v_gene: TRBV27; d_gene: TRBD1; abundance: many; j_gene: TRBJ2-2; CDR3aa: CASYRDRGRRELFF; CDR3nt: TGTGCCAGCTACAGGGACAGGGGGCGCCGGGAGCTGTTTTTT
len: 16; v_gene: TRBV6-5; d_gene: TRBD2; abundance: many; j_gene: TRBJ2-1; CDR3aa: CASSSPGLANYNEQFF; CDR3nt: TGTGCCAGCAGTTCCCCTGGACTAGCGAACTACAATGAGCAGTTCTTC
len: 15; v_gene: TRBV20-1; d_gene: .; abundance: many; j_gene: TRBJ1-4; CDR3aa: CSAILGGATNEKLFF; CDR3nt: TGCAGTGCTATACTGGGGGGGGCAACTAATGAAAAACTGTTTTTT
len: 13; v_gene: TRBV20-1; d_gene: TRBD2; abundance: many; j_gene: TRBJ2-1; CDR3aa: CSASTSGYNEQFF; CDR3nt: TGCAGTGCTAGTACTAGCGGATACAATGAGCAGTTCTTC
len: 15; v_gene: TRBV20-1; d_gene: .; abundance: few; j_gene: TRBJ2-5; CDR3aa: CSVPWGGGYQETQYF; CDR3nt: TGCAGCGTACCCTGGGGCGGAGGGTACCAAGAGACCCAGTACTTC
len: 14; v_gene: TRBV10-3; d_gene: .; abundance: many; j_gene: TRBJ2-7; CDR3aa: CAISHRGGTYEQYF; CDR3nt: TGTGCCATCAGTCACAGAGGGGGAACCTACGAGCAGTACTTC
len: 15; v_gene: TRBV5-6; d_gene: TRBD1; abundance: .; j_gene: TRBJ1-4; CDR3aa: CASSLQGANYEKLFF; CDR3nt: TGTGCCAGCAGCTTACAGGGGGCAAATTATGAAAAACTGTTTTTT
len: 11; v_gene: TRBV6-6; d_gene: TRBD1; abundance: .; j_gene: TRBJ1-1; CDR3aa: CAIQGATEAFF; CDR3nt: TGTGCCATACAGGGGGCCACTGAAGCTTTCTTT
len: 13; v_gene: TRBV20-1; d_gene: .; abundance: few; j_gene: TRBJ2-3; CDR3aa: CSAGKGKADTQYF; CDR3nt: TGCAGTGCAGGCAAGGGGAAGGCAGATACGCAGTATTTT
len: 14; v_gene: TRBV5-1; d_gene: .; abundance: many; j_gene: TRBJ2-4; CDR3aa: CASSSGLIRDIQYF; CDR3nt: TGCGCCAGCAGCTCGGGACTTATACGGGACATTCAGTACTTC
len: 13; v_gene: TRBV6-1; d_gene: .; abundance: many; j_gene: TRBJ1-1; CDR3aa: CASSGQPNTEAFF; CDR3nt: TGTGCCAGCAGTGGGCAGCCGAACACTGAAGCTTTCTTT
len: 18; v_gene: TRBV7-9; d_gene: .; abundance: .; j_gene: TRBJ2-6; CDR3aa: CASSLAGAPISGANVLTF; CDR3nt: TGTGCCAGCAGCTTAGCAGGGGCCCCCATCTCTGGGGCCAACGTCCTGACTTTC
len: 14; v_gene: TRBV9; d_gene: .; abundance: many; j_gene: TRBJ1-2; CDR3aa: CASSKRRESYGYTF; CDR3nt: TGTGCCAGCAGCAAACGTCGCGAGAGCTATGGCTACACCTTC
len: 15; v_gene: TRBV5-1; d_gene: .; abundance: .; j_gene: TRBJ2-7; CDR3aa: CASSLAKGGTYEQYF; CDR3nt: TGCGCCAGCAGCTTGGCAAAGGGCGGGACCTACGAGCAGTACTTC
len: 15; v_gene: TRBV4-1; d_gene: .; abundance: many; j_gene: TRBJ2-6; CDR3aa: CASSPSFSGANVLTF; CDR3nt: TGCGCCAGCAGCCCTAGCTTCTCTGGGGCCAACGTCCTGACTTTC
len: 12; v_gene: TRBV24-1; d_gene: .; abundance: many; j_gene: TRBJ2-3; CDR3aa: CATSDMTDTQYF; CDR3nt: TGTGCCACCAGTGATATGACAGATACGCAGTATTTT
len: 13; v_gene: TRBV3-1; d_gene: .; abundance: .; j_gene: TRBJ1-2; CDR3aa: CASSHGSESGYTF; CDR3nt: TGTGCCAGCAGCCACGGTTCGGAAAGTGGCTACACCTTC
len: 14; v_gene: TRBV28; d_gene: .; abundance: once; j_gene: TRBJ2-3; CDR3aa: CASTLDSTRDTQYF; CDR3nt: TGTGCCAGCACCCTCGACAGTACTCGAGATACGCAGTATTTT
len: 15; v_gene: TRBV12-3/TRBV12-4; d_gene: .; abundance: many; j_gene: TRBJ2-7; CDR3aa: CASSRKGLASYEQYF; CDR3nt: TGTGCCAGCAGCCGAAAGGGGCTCGCCTCCTACGAGCAGTACTTC
len: 14; v_gene: TRBV5-1; d_gene: TRBD1; abundance: .; j_gene: TRBJ2-7; CDR3aa: CASSSGTVAHEQYF; CDR3nt: TGCGCCAGCAGCTCCGGGACAGTTGCCCACGAGCAGTACTTC
len: 15; v_gene: TRBV28; d_gene: .; abundance: many; j_gene: TRBJ1-6; CDR3aa: CASSPASSYNSPLHF; CDR3nt: TGTGCCAGCAGTCCCGCCAGCTCCTATAATTCACCCCTCCACTTT
len: 14; v_gene: TRBV29-1; d_gene: .; abundance: .; j_gene: TRBJ1-2; CDR3aa: CSVEGREGSYGYTF; CDR3nt: TGCAGCGTTGAAGGGAGGGAAGGGTCCTATGGCTACACCTTC
len: 14; v_gene: TRBV3-1; d_gene: .; abundance: few; j_gene: TRBJ1-1; CDR3aa: CASSPYPPDTEAFF; CDR3nt: TGTGCCAGCAGTCCCTATCCACCGGACACTGAAGCTTTCTTT
len: 15; v_gene: TRBV10-3; d_gene: .; abundance: .; j_gene: TRBJ1-6; CDR3aa: CAINPGTHGNSPLHF; CDR3nt: TGTGCCATCAACCCCGGGACCCACGGCAATTCACCCCTCCACTTT
len: 15; v_gene: TRBV3-1; d_gene: TRBD1; abundance: many; j_gene: TRBJ1-5; CDR3aa: CASSQTGASGQPQHF; CDR3nt: TGTGCCAGCAGCCAAACAGGGGCATCGGGTCAGCCCCAGCATTTT
len: 15; v_gene: TRBV12-3/TRBV12-4; d_gene: TRBD2; abundance: many; j_gene: TRBJ2-3; CDR3aa: CASTILAGVLDTQYF; CDR3nt: TGTGCCAGCACCATACTAGCGGGAGTGTTGGATACGCAGTATTTT
len: 14; v_gene: TRBV20-1; d_gene: TRBD1; abundance: .; j_gene: TRBJ2-7; CDR3aa: CSASTEGQGGEQYF; CDR3nt: TGCAGTGCTTCAACAGAGGGACAGGGGGGCGAGCAGTACTTC
len: 17; v_gene: TRBV7-8; d_gene: TRBD1; abundance: .; j_gene: TRBJ2-2; CDR3aa: CASSGGTGGDNTGELFF; CDR3nt: TGTGCCAGCAGCGGGGGGACAGGGGGCGATAACACCGGGGAGCTGTTTTTT
len: 18; v_gene: TRBV7-2; d_gene: TRBD1; abundance: many; j_gene: TRBJ1-1; CDR3aa: CASSLGPLWTGKGTEAFF; CDR3nt: TGTGCCAGCAGCTTAGGGCCCCTATGGACAGGAAAGGGCACTGAAGCTTTCTTT
len: 18; v_gene: TRBV11-2; d_gene: TRBD2; abundance: .; j_gene: TRBJ2-2; CDR3aa: CASSLWGKAGGRIGELFF; CDR3nt: TGTGCCAGCAGCTTATGGGGCAAAGCGGGAGGGCGGATCGGGGAGCTGTTTTTT